The rows below give T cell receptor beta chains drawn from one sample of a study of T cells in Graves' hyperthyroidism and ophthalmopathy. TCRdb re-derived calls from the multiplex PCR reads in MiXCR, one entry per CDR3 protein. This table holds approximately 330,000 distinct CDR3 sequences, roughly an eighth found once. The sample comprised blood. These receptors all stem from a woman aged 35 to 49 with Graves' ophthalmopathy. The CDR3 runs from the conserved cysteine through the conserved F or W. The order of the fields is clone size, D gene, V gene, J gene, CDR3 DNA, CDR3 protein. A D gene is named only where the DNA matches it firmly. Rows give clone size only sometimes, using once, few, many, or a class for an expanded clone.

size: many
D: .
V: TRBV19
J: TRBJ2-5
DNA: TGTGCCAGTAGTATATTCCCCCGGGAAGGGGAGGAGACCCAGTACTTC
CDR3: CASSIFPREGEETQYF

size: .
D: .
V: TRBV6-2/TRBV6-3
J: TRBJ2-6
DNA: TGTGCCAGCACCTCATACCATCCGCCCAACCGCATCCTGACTTTC
CDR3: CASTSYHPPNRILTF

size: many
D: TRBD2
V: TRBV2
J: TRBJ2-1
DNA: TGTGCCAGCATTGAACTAGCGAACCAAGTGGATGAGCAGTTCTTC
CDR3: CASIELANQVDEQFF

size: many
D: TRBD2
V: TRBV20-1
J: TRBJ2-5
DNA: TGCAGTGCTAGATGGGGGGCGGGGGGAGGCGAGACCCAGTACTTC
CDR3: CSARWGAGGGETQYF

size: many
D: TRBD2
V: TRBV6-2/TRBV6-3
J: TRBJ2-1
DNA: TGTGCCAGCAGTTACCCTGGCGGGGGTTCCTACAATGAGCAGTTCTTC
CDR3: CASSYPGGGSYNEQFF

size: .
D: .
V: TRBV19
J: TRBJ2-7
DNA: TGTGCCAGTAGTATTCGGGTCGTCAGCTACGAGCAGTACTTC
CDR3: CASSIRVVSYEQYF

size: .
D: .
V: TRBV12-3/TRBV12-4
J: TRBJ2-3
DNA: TGTGCCAGCAGCGTGGACGGCACTAGCACAGATACGCAGTATTTT
CDR3: CASSVDGTSTDTQYF

size: .
D: .
V: TRBV7-9
J: TRBJ2-6
DNA: TGTGCCAGCAGCTTAGAAGGTCAGGCTGGTGGGGCCAACGTCCTGACTTTC
CDR3: CASSLEGQAGGANVLTF

size: .
D: TRBD2
V: TRBV29-1
J: TRBJ2-7
DNA: TGCAGCGTTGATAGCGGGGGAACCTACGAGCAGTACTTC
CDR3: CSVDSGGTYEQYF

size: many
D: TRBD2
V: TRBV7-2
J: TRBJ2-3
DNA: TGTGCCAGCACCCTATTGGGGGGAGGGAACACAGATACGCAGTATTTT
CDR3: CASTLLGGGNTDTQYF

size: many
D: .
V: TRBV28
J: TRBJ2-7
DNA: TGTGCCAGCACCCCAAGAGCCGGTCGGGGCCCCTACGAGCAGTACTTC
CDR3: CASTPRAGRGPYEQYF

size: .
D: .
V: TRBV11-1
J: TRBJ2-5
DNA: TGTGCCAGCAGCGCAAAACGTAGTCGAGGGGAGACCCAGTACTTC
CDR3: CASSAKRSRGETQYF

size: many
D: .
V: TRBV2
J: TRBJ1-2
DNA: TGTGCCAGCAGCGCCGATTACTATGGCTACACCTTC
CDR3: CASSADYYGYTF

size: many
D: TRBD2
V: TRBV27
J: TRBJ2-1
DNA: TGTGCCAGCAGTTTATTTCGGCGGGGGGTCTACAATGAGCAGTTCTTC
CDR3: CASSLFRRGVYNEQFF

size: many
D: .
V: TRBV20-1
J: TRBJ1-1
DNA: TGCAGTGCCGCCCAGGGGAAGAACACTGAAGCTTTCTTT
CDR3: CSAAQGKNTEAFF

size: once
D: .
V: TRBV19
J: TRBJ1-2
DNA: TGTGCCAGTAGTATGCAGGGCTATGGCTACACCTTC
CDR3: CASSMQGYGYTF

size: .
D: .
V: TRBV15
J: TRBJ1-4
DNA: TGTGCCACCAGCCCTCGCCGACTCGGCGAAAAACTGTTTTTT
CDR3: CATSPRRLGEKLFF

size: .
D: TRBD1
V: TRBV12-3/TRBV12-4
J: TRBJ1-4
DNA: TGTGCCAGCAGTCCTCGACAGGGGGCTTCTAATGAAAAACTGTTTTTT
CDR3: CASSPRQGASNEKLFF

size: .
D: TRBD2
V: TRBV7-6
J: TRBJ2-2
DNA: TGTGCCAGCAGCTTGATGACTAGCGGACCAGTTACGGGGGAGCTGTTTTTT
CDR3: CASSLMTSGPVTGELFF

size: few
D: TRBD1
V: TRBV20-1
J: TRBJ2-1
DNA: TGCAGTGCTAGAGTGGAATTTGGCTTCGGGACAGGCCACAATGAGCAGTTCTTC
CDR3: CSARVEFGFGTGHNEQFF

size: .
D: .
V: TRBV7-9
J: TRBJ1-4
DNA: TGTGCCAGCAGCCAGGGACTAACTAATGAAAAACTGTTTTTT
CDR3: CASSQGLTNEKLFF

size: many
D: .
V: TRBV2
J: TRBJ1-1
DNA: TGTGCCAGCACCGACGAGACGAACACTGAAGCTTTCTTT
CDR3: CASTDETNTEAFF

size: .
D: .
V: TRBV20-1
J: TRBJ1-1
DNA: TGCAGTGCTAGAGGTCTGCGGGGGCTCATGAACACTGAAGCTTTCTTT
CDR3: CSARGLRGLMNTEAFF

size: .
D: .
V: TRBV4-2
J: TRBJ2-7
DNA: TGTGCCAGCAGCTATGACCCCGGACAGAAGATCTACGAGCAGTACTTC
CDR3: CASSYDPGQKIYEQYF

size: many
D: TRBD1
V: TRBV20-1
J: TRBJ2-5
DNA: TGCAGTGCTCCGTCAGGGGGCTGGGAGACCCAGTACTTC
CDR3: CSAPSGGWETQYF

size: .
D: .
V: TRBV27
J: TRBJ2-1
DNA: TGTGCCAGCAGTTTTAGTGAGCAGTTCTTC
CDR3: CASSFSEQFF

size: .
D: .
V: TRBV19
J: TRBJ2-1
DNA: TGTGCCAGTGCGACAGCGTTGTATTACAATGAGCAGTTCTTC
CDR3: CASATALYYNEQFF

size: many
D: .
V: TRBV2
J: TRBJ1-2
DNA: TGTGCCAGCAGTGTAAACTATGGCTACACCTTC
CDR3: CASSVNYGYTF

size: many
D: .
V: TRBV29-1
J: TRBJ2-1
DNA: TGCAGCGTTGATGGCCAGGGGTTTAGGGAGCAGTTCTTC
CDR3: CSVDGQGFREQFF

size: many
D: .
V: TRBV7-8
J: TRBJ1-2
DNA: TGTGCCAGCAGCTTGGGACTTAGGGGCTATGGCTACACCTTC
CDR3: CASSLGLRGYGYTF

size: few
D: .
V: TRBV28
J: TRBJ2-1
DNA: TGTGCCAGCAGCCCATACAATGAGCAGCTCTTC
CDR3: CASSPYNEQLF

size: many
D: .
V: TRBV2
J: TRBJ2-5
DNA: TGTGCCAGCAACCCGGGACGCCTACAAGAGACCCAGTACTTC
CDR3: CASNPGRLQETQYF

size: few
D: .
V: TRBV7-6
J: TRBJ1-2
DNA: TGTGCCAGCAGCCCCGCCGTAAACTATGGCTACACCTTC
CDR3: CASSPAVNYGYTF

size: few
D: .
V: TRBV11-2
J: TRBJ2-7
DNA: TGTGCCAGCAGCCCCGACGCGCCTTACGAGCAGTACTTC
CDR3: CASSPDAPYEQYF

size: many
D: .
V: TRBV19
J: TRBJ1-2
DNA: TGTGCCAGTAGTGAAGGGTCGATCTATGGCTACACCTTC
CDR3: CASSEGSIYGYTF

size: many
D: .
V: TRBV6-2/TRBV6-3
J: TRBJ2-2
DNA: TGTGCCAGCAGTTACCGGACAACCAACACCGGGGAGCTGTTTTTT
CDR3: CASSYRTTNTGELFF

size: few
D: .
V: TRBV11-3
J: TRBJ2-7
DNA: TGTGCCAGCACCTATGGGACATCGGACTACGAGCAGTACTTC
CDR3: CASTYGTSDYEQYF

size: few
D: .
V: TRBV5-1
J: TRBJ2-2
DNA: TGCGCCAGCAGCTTCGAGTACACCGGGGAGCTGTTTTTT
CDR3: CASSFEYTGELFF

size: .
D: TRBD1
V: TRBV20-1
J: TRBJ2-7
DNA: TGCAGTGCACTCAGGGGGCCGAGCTCCTACGAGCAGTACTTC
CDR3: CSALRGPSSYEQYF

size: .
D: TRBD1
V: TRBV24-1
J: TRBJ1-1
DNA: TGTGCCACCAGGAACAGGGGTGGCACTGAAGCTTTCTTT
CDR3: CATRNRGGTEAFF

size: many
D: TRBD1
V: TRBV25-1
J: TRBJ1-1
DNA: TGTGCCAGCAGTGTGGGACAGGGAAGGGTGAACACTGAAGCTTTCTTT
CDR3: CASSVGQGRVNTEAFF

size: many
D: .
V: TRBV7-2
J: TRBJ1-2
DNA: TGTGCCAGCAGCTTAGACCCCAACTATGGCTACACCTTC
CDR3: CASSLDPNYGYTF

size: few
D: TRBD1
V: TRBV14
J: TRBJ2-1
DNA: TGTGCCAGCAGCCAAGTGGACAGGGCGAATGAGCAGTTCTTC
CDR3: CASSQVDRANEQFF

size: few
D: .
V: TRBV12-3/TRBV12-4
J: TRBJ2-1
DNA: TGTGCCAGCAGTTTAGAGAGGGGGGCGCCCTACAATGAGCAGTTCTTC
CDR3: CASSLERGAPYNEQFF

size: many
D: .
V: TRBV2
J: TRBJ2-6
DNA: TGTGCCAGCAGGGCGAGCTCTGGGGCCAACGTCCTGACTTTC
CDR3: CASRASSGANVLTF

size: .
D: TRBD1
V: TRBV6-4
J: TRBJ2-7
DNA: TGTGCCAGCAGTTCGAGGGGACAGGGGGACTACGAGCAGTACTTC
CDR3: CASSSRGQGDYEQYF

size: many
D: TRBD2
V: TRBV20-1
J: TRBJ2-7
DNA: TGCAGTGCTAGAAATCAACTAGCGGGCTACGAGCAGTACTTC
CDR3: CSARNQLAGYEQYF

size: many
D: TRBD1
V: TRBV2
J: TRBJ2-5
DNA: TGTGCCAGCAGTGAAGGAAGGGACAGGGTCGAGACCCAGTACTTC
CDR3: CASSEGRDRVETQYF

size: many
D: .
V: TRBV27
J: TRBJ1-6
DNA: TGTGCCAGCAGTCCGCGACGTAATTCACCCCTCCACTTT
CDR3: CASSPRRNSPLHF

size: few
D: .
V: TRBV7-2
J: TRBJ1-6
DNA: TGTGCCAGCAGCTTAGAGGCAGATAATTCACCCCTCCACTTT
CDR3: CASSLEADNSPLHF

size: many
D: .
V: TRBV7-9
J: TRBJ1-2
DNA: TGTGCCAGCATCGACCCTGCAGGGAAATCTAACTATGGCTACACCTTC
CDR3: CASIDPAGKSNYGYTF